What follows describes a single T cell receptor beta chain. Its antigen remains unknown. Trimming left V 1 base short and J 2 bases short, with 24 bases between. CDR1 is LGHNA, CDR2 YSLEER, per germline. The CDR3 length is 20 residues. This specimen belongs to a study of beta chain features in type 1 diabetes. Sequenced material consisted of expressed TCRB transcripts (all of the isolated RNA was reverse transcribed). Produced via immunoSEQ multiplex PCR; TCRdb's table is partial and in-frame only. Counted here are roughly 340,000 clones, approximately 13% occurring once; the ten biggest clones make up around 0.016%. Each of the CD4+ naive, central memory, regulatory and stem cell-like memory populations was sorted via CD45RO/CCR7/CD25/CD127/CD95/CD27. Findings and limits, study-wide: A moderate, significant TCRB CDR3 shortening appeared in type 1 diabetes across four CD4+ subsets.

The TCR originated in a young woman with type 1 diabetes. The V gene is TRBV4-3, the J gene TRBJ2-1, with TRBD2 as a possible D gene (6 bases). Source material: naive CD4+ T cells from blood. The CDR3 protein is CASSQVDYWRDSTPYNEQFF. The CDR3 region has the DNA TGCGCCAGCAGCCAAGTAGATTACTGGCGGGACTCGACCCCCTACAATGAGCAGTTCTTC.